What follows is one T cell receptor (beta chain) and its context. Antigen unknown. The entry originates in a study of molecular identifiers for immune sequencing clone quantification. Notes on the study in general: Clones that exceeded 20 RNA copies held over 99% of effector molecules, yet under 1% in naive cells.

Methods described previously were used for bulk TCR libraries, and listed TCR primers were applied. TCRdb processed the PCR reads anew with MiXCR; each CDR3 protein has one entry. The table has some 320,000 distinct CDR3 sequences, roughly a quarter seen once. The authors sorted naive CD8 T cells as CD8+CD4-CCR7+CD45RA+. Per germline, CDR1 SNHLY and CDR2 FYNNEI. V gave up 7 bases and J gave up 4 bases, with 10 bases separating them. The CDR3 sequence is 12 residues long. The sequenced sample was naive CD8+ T cells from blood, with Jurkat cell RNA spiked in. Subset defined: FACS-sorted CD8+CD4-CCR7+CD45RA+ naive T cells. The V and J genes are TRBV2 and TRBJ2-5; D not resolved. The TCR comes from a human donor in good health. Some libraries in this study had Jurkat cell RNA spiked in. The CDR3 region is CASINPVETQYF. The CDR3 DNA reads TGTGCCAGCATCAATCCCGTAGAGACCCAGTACTTC.